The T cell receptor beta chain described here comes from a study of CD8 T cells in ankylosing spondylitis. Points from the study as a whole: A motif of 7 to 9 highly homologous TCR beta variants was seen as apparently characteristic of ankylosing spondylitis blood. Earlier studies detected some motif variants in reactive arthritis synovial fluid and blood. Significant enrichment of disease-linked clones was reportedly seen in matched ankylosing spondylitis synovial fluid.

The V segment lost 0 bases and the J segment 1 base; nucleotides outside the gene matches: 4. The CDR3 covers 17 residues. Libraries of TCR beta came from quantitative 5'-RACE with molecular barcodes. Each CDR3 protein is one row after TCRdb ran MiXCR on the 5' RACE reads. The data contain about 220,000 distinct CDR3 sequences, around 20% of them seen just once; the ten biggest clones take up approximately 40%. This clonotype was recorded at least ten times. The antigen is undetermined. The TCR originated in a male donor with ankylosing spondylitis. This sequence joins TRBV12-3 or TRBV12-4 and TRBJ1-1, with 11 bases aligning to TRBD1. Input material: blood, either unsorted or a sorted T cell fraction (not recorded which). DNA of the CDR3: TGTGCCAGCAGTTTAGCAGGGACAGGGGGTGGGAACACTGAAGCTTTCTTT. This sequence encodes CASSLAGTGGGNTEAFF.